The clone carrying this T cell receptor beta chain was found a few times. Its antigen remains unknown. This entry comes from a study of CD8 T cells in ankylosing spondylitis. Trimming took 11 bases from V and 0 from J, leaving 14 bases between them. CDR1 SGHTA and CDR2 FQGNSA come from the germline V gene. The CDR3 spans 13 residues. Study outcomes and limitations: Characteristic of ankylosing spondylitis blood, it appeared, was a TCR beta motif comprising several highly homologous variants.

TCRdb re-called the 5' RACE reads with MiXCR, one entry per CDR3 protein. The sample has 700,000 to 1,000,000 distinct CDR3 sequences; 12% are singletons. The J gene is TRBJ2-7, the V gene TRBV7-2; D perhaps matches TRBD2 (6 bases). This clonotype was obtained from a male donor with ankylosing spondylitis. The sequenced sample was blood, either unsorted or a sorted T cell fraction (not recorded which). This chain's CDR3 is CASRRGFSYEQYF. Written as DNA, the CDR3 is TGTGCCTCGAGGAGGGGTTTCTCCTACGAGCAGTACTTC. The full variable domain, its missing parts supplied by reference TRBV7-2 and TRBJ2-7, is GAGVSQSPSNKVTEKGKDVELRCDPISGHTALYWYRQSLGQGLEFLIYFQGNSAPDKSGLPSDRFSAERTGGSVSTLTIQRTQQEDSAVYLCASRRGFSYEQYFGPGTRLTVT.